Shown below are 26 T cell receptor beta chains from a single sample sequenced in a study of shared clonotypes between healthy human individuals (dated by TCRdb to the early 2020s). Library preparation used the immunoSEQ multiplex PCR assay. As stored in TCRdb, this immuneACCESS dataset retains in-frame rearrangements with V and J assigned. A fraction of the clones does not appear; measured against another copy, unresolved V genes explain less than half of the discrepancy, and the remainder lacks a known reason. This sample lists 1.4 million or so clones; approximately 98.5% were detected once. The ten largest account for around 0.38% of the sample. What was sequenced was naive CD4+ T cells sorted from blood. The sample's cell subset or site label is to be understood as: CD45RA+ positively selected. Every receptor here comes from a man aged 25 to 40 in good health.

V gene TRBV5-1 combines with J gene TRBJ1-1, with D unclear. Between the trimmed V and J ends, which lost 3 bases and 1 base, there was a span of 10 bases. The CDR3 is 14 amino acids. The germline V gene has CDR1 SGHRS and CDR2 YFSETQ. The CDR3 region is CASSSKLGNTEAFF. The CDR3 region has the DNA TGCGCCAGCAGCTCGAAGCTGGGGAACACTGAAGCTTTCTTT.

V and J are TRBV18 and TRBJ2-3; 7 bases are a match to TRBD2. This CDR3 comprises 15 residues. Trimming took 5 bases from V and 3 from J; bases not matched to a gene: 8. CDR1 and CDR2 from the germline V gene are KGHSH and LQKENI. Written as DNA, the CDR3 is TGTGCCAGCTCAAAAAAAGCGGGAAGTACAGATACGCAGTATTTT. The encoded protein is CASSKKAGSTDTQYF.

V and J are TRBV7-8 and TRBJ2-1; 9 nucleotides agree with TRBD1. V was pared by 4 bases and J by 2 bases, with 9 bases of the junction left unmatched. Germline-derived CDR1 and CDR2 are SGHVS and FQNEAQ. The CDR3 loop spans 17 amino acids. This CDR3 is CASSYYRDRVTYNEQFF. CDR3 in DNA: TGTGCCAGCAGCTACTACCGGGACAGGGTTACCTACAATGAGCAGTTCTTC.

The chain employs TRBV5-4 and TRBJ1-2; tentatively, D is TRBD1 (5 bases). The CDR3 spans 13 residues. V dropped 4 bases and J dropped 7 bases, with 14 bases sitting between them. Looked up from germline, CDR1 is SGHNT and CDR2 is YYREEE (reference sequence). Here the CDR3 reads CASSPIGDIGYTF. In DNA, the CDR3 is TGTGCCAGCAGCCCCATAGGGGATATTGGCTACACCTTC.

Comments on this clone: The same CDR3 arises from other DNA sequences in this sample as well. This chain joins TRBV5-1 and TRBJ1-1; D is ambiguous. This CDR3 contains 14 residues. V was trimmed by 1 base and J by 0 bases, leaving 7 bases between them. The germline CDR1 and CDR2 sequences are SGHRS and YFSETQ. CDR3 sequence (DNA): TGCGCCAGCAGCTTGCGTCCAGTGAACACTGAAGCTTTCTTT. Translating it yields CASSLRPVNTEAFF. Full variable domain (rest looked up from reference TRBV5-1 and TRBJ1-1): KAGVTQTPRYLIKTRGQQVTLSCSPISGHRSVSWYQQTPGQGLQFLFEYFSETQRNKGNFPGRFSGRQFSNSRSEMNVSTLELGDSALYLCASSLRPVNTEAFFGQGTRLTVV.

In DNA form, the CDR3 reads TGTGCCAGCAGCTTACTGCGGGCGGGAGGGAAACAAGAGACCCAGTACTTC. This codes for CASSLLRAGGKQETQYF. This chain uses TRBV7-2 with TRBJ2-5, with 9 bases aligning to TRBD2. The CDR3 spans 17 residues. After removal of 2 bases from V and 2 bases from J, the junction contained 9 bases not matched to a gene. Germline CDR1 and CDR2: SGHTA and FQGNSA.

The gene calls are TRBV29-1 and TRBJ1-1; D not resolved. CDR1 SQVTM and CDR2 ANQGSEA come from the germline V gene. This CDR3 has 10 residues. V was shortened by 6 bases and J by 6 bases, with 8 bases between the two germline ends. CDR3 DNA: TGCAGCGTGATCCTATCTGAAGCTTTCTTT. Translating it yields CSVILSEAFF. Variable domain in full (rest from reference TRBV29-1 and TRBJ1-1): SAVISQKPSRDICQRGTSLTIQCQVDSQVTMMFWYRQQPGQSLTLIATANQGSEATYESGFVIDKFPISRPNLTFSTLTVSNMSPEDSSIYLCSVILSEAFFGQGTRLTVV.

The chain recombines TRBV5-1 with TRBJ2-5, with 7 bases fitting TRBD2. Germline V gene sequence: CDR1 SGHRS, CDR2 YFSETQ. Trimming removed 0 bases from V and 4 bases from J; junction bases left unmatched: 9. CDR3 length equals 16 residues. CDR3 coding DNA: TGCGCCAGCAGCTTGGCCGGTGCGGGAGTAATAGAGACCCAGTACTTC. This gives the protein CASSLAGAGVIETQYF. The variable domain in full, completed from reference TRBV5-1 and TRBJ2-5, reads KAGVTQTPRYLIKTRGQQVTLSCSPISGHRSVSWYQQTPGQGLQFLFEYFSETQRNKGNFPGRFSGRQFSNSRSEMNVSTLELGDSALYLCASSLAGAGVIETQYFGPGTRLLVL.

This clone occurred once. CDR3 residues: CATSRRGQTLGLEQFF. The CDR3 DNA is TGTGCCACCAGCAGACGGGGACAGACCTTAGGGCTGGAGCAGTTCTTC. The gene calls are TRBV15 and TRBJ2-1, with 7 nucleotides matching TRBD1. This CDR3 comprises 16 residues. CDR1 and CDR2 from the germline V gene are LNHNV and YYDKDF (reference sequence). J lost 10 bases, V lost 2 bases, and 14 bases had no gene match.

As for this clone: The sample has other DNA sequences that encode this CDR3 too. This chain joins TRBV7-3 and TRBJ2-3; possibly TRBD1 for D (5 bases). With 2 bases removed from V and 0 bases from J, the gap between germline ends came to 9 bases. The CDR3 is 15 residues long. CDR1 SGHTA and CDR2 FQGTGA come from the germline V gene. CDR3 sequence: CASSLASGSTDTQYF. The DNA for the CDR3 is TGTGCCAGCAGCTTAGCGTCAGGGAGCACAGATACGCAGTATTTT.

The chain combines TRBV25-1 with TRBJ2-5, with 15 bases identical to TRBD2. The CDR3 is 16 residues long. The germline V gene has CDR1 MGHDK and CDR2 SYGVNS. Trimming took 7 bases from V and 5 from J; bases not matched to a gene: 8. Written as DNA, the CDR3 is TGTGCCAGCACTGGACTAGCGGGAGGGATGGAGGAGACCCAGTACTTC. Translation: CASTGLAGGMEETQYF. Full variable domain (missing parts from reference TRBV25-1 and TRBJ2-5): EADIYQTPRYLVIGTGKKITLECSQTMGHDKMYWYQQDPGMELHLIHYSYGVNSTEKGDLSSESTVSRIRTEHFPLTLESARPSHTSQYLCASTGLAGGMEETQYFGPGTRLLVL.

The chain links TRBV27 to TRBJ2-2, with 9 positions matching TRBD1. This CDR3 spans 14 amino acids. V was clipped by 6 bases and J by 8 bases; unmatched bases: 7. Germline V gives CDR1 MNHEY, CDR2 SMNVEV (reference sequence). Written as DNA, the CDR3 is TGTGCCAGCAGGATCACAGGGGGCATGGGGGAGCTGTTTTTT. Protein: CASRITGGMGELFF.

This clone was counted once. The chain carries TRBV5-6 and TRBJ1-2; TRBD1 is a possible D gene (6 bases). V lost 0 bases, J lost 0 bases, and 12 bases lay in between. Germline CDR1 and CDR2: SGHDT and YYEEEE. This CDR3 comprises 16 residues. CDR3 nucleotide sequence: TGTGCCAGCAGCTTGGGGTACAGGGAGTCTAACTATGGCTACACCTTC. It is translated as CASSLGYRESNYGYTF. The full variable domain, in which reference TRBV5-6 and TRBJ1-2 provide the parts outside the CDR3, is DAGVTQSPTHLIKTRGQQVTLRCSPKSGHDTVSWYQQALGQGPQFIFQYYEEEERQRGNFPDRFSGHQFPNYSSELNVNALLLGDSALYLCASSLGYRESNYGYTFGSGTRLTVV.

The chain carries TRBV6-5 and TRBJ2-6; no clear D gene. Germline V gene lookup returns CDR1 MNHEY and CDR2 SVGAGI. The CDR3 runs 13 residues. V was cut by 4 bases and J by 1 base, with 2 bases left in between. The CDR3 region has the DNA TGTGCCAGCAGTTGGTCTGGGGCCAACGTCCTGACTTTC. Encoded protein: CASSWSGANVLTF.

CDR3 coding DNA: TGTGCCAGCAGTGTTTTAGCCGGGGAGCTGTTTTTT. This encodes CASSVLAGELFF. The rearrangement uses TRBV2 and TRBJ2-2; D ambiguous. The V end was cut by 4 bases, the J end by 6 bases, with 6 bases between. CDR1 and CDR2 from the germline V gene are SNHLY and FYNNEI. CDR3 length: 12 residues.

As concerns this clone: Germline and junction disagree at one end, which may indicate a read error. The chain combines TRBV2 with TRBJ2-7; 8 bases map to TRBD1. In germline, CDR1 is SNHLY, CDR2 FYNNEI. CDR3 length: 11 residues. In nucleotides, the CDR3 is TGTGCCAGCAGTCGCGGACAGGGCAGTAACTTC. Translation gives CASSRGQGSNF.

The chain uses TRBV29-1 and TRBJ2-7, with 9 bases lining up with TRBD2. J lost 6 bases, V lost 6 bases, and 9 bases had no gene match. The CDR3 extends over 13 amino acids. Looked up from germline, CDR1 is SQVTM and CDR2 is ANQGSEA. CDR3 sequence: CSVLWLAGSEQYF. CDR3 bases: TGCAGCGTACTCTGGCTAGCGGGAAGCGAGCAGTACTTC.

The V and J genes are TRBV11-2 and TRBJ2-7; D is unclear. There are 13 residues in the CDR3. V shed 5 bases and J shed 3 bases, with 11 bases lying between them. Germline loops: CDR1 SGHAT, CDR2 FQNNGV. CDR3: CASSRANNYEQYF. In DNA, the CDR3 is TGTGCCAGCAGCCGGGCAAACAACTACGAGCAGTACTTC.

The chain uses TRBV9 and TRBJ2-7; 7 positions match TRBD2. Per the germline V gene, CDR1 is SGDLS and CDR2 is YYNGEE. CDR3 length: 15 amino acids. V gave up 0 bases and J gave up 3 bases; unmatched junction bases: 6. The CDR3 sequence is CASSVGGGVNYEQYF. CDR3 coding DNA: TGTGCCAGCAGCGTAGGGGGAGGGGTTAACTACGAGCAGTACTTC.

V gene TRBV6-1 combines with J gene TRBJ1-1; possible D gene TRBD1, 6 bases. The CDR3 contains 15 residues. The germline CDR1 and CDR2 sequences are MNHNS and SASEGT. Trimming took 10 bases from V and 0 from J, leaving 18 bases between them. CDR3 residues: CANGPVRGMNTEAFF. CDR3 coding DNA: TGTGCCAACGGACCCGTCAGGGGCATGAACACTGAAGCTTTCTTT.

This clone was seen only once. The CDR3 region is CAIRGTGGANVLTF. CDR3 in DNA: TGTGCCATCAGGGGGACCGGTGGGGCCAACGTCCTGACTTTC. V is TRBV10-3 and J is TRBJ2-6; D is perhaps TRBD1 or TRBD2 (5 bases each). V lost 6 bases and J lost 3, with 9 bases in between. The germline V gene encodes CDR1 ENHRY and CDR2 SYGVKD. The CDR3 extends over 14 amino acids.

The rearrangement links TRBV10-1 to TRBJ2-1; maybe TRBD2 (6 bases). The CDR3 is made up of 15 amino acids. Looked up from germline, CDR1 is WNHNN and CDR2 is SYGVQD (reference sequence). V lost 3 bases and J 1 base, leaving 10 bases between the germline ends. In DNA, the CDR3 is TGCGCCAGCAGTGAAGGCGGGATGTCCTACAATGAGCAGTTCTTC. Amino acid sequence: CASSEGGMSYNEQFF.

The chain joins TRBV9 to TRBJ2-2; tentative D call: TRBD1 (6 bases). Germline-derived CDR1 and CDR2 are SGDLS and YYNGEE. Between the trimmed V and J ends, which lost 1 base and 0 bases, there was a span of 7 bases. The CDR3 covers 15 residues. CDR3 DNA: TGTGCCAGCAGCGTACAGGGGCCGAACACCGGGGAGCTGTTTTTT. This sequence encodes CASSVQGPNTGELFF.

The chain uses TRBV5-1 and TRBJ2-1, with 13 bases fitting TRBD2. The germline V gene has CDR1 SGHRS and CDR2 YFSETQ. The V gene end was trimmed by 4 bases and the J gene end by 6 bases; junction bases not matched to a gene: 7. This CDR3 has 16 residues. CDR3 DNA sequence: TGCGCCAGCAGCACCGGACTAGCGGGAGCGGGCAATGAGCAGTTCTTC. It yields the protein CASSTGLAGAGNEQFF.

Only one count was recorded for this clone. The chain has TRBV10-3 and TRBJ1-2; 9 bases map to TRBD1. The length of the CDR3 is 12 residues. Trimming at V came to 6 bases and at J to 6 bases, leaving 2 bases not matched to a gene. Germline CDR1 is ENHRY and CDR2 is SYGVKD. In DNA, the CDR3 is TGTGCCATCAGCCGGGACAGGGATGGCTACACCTTC. Its protein is CAISRDRDGYTF.

The chain has TRBV19 and TRBJ2-1, with D perhaps matching TRBD1 (6 bases). This CDR3 comprises 13 residues. CDR1 and CDR2 (germline): LNHDA, SQIVND (reference sequence). The V end lost 7 bases, the J end lost 7 bases, and 14 bases lay between the germline ends. The CDR3 nucleotides are TGTGCCAGTAAGGGACATGCCAAGAATGAGCAGTTCTTC. Its protein product is CASKGHAKNEQFF.